A selection of T cell receptor beta chains follows, all from one sample in a study of blood T cell repertoires in COVID-19. Generated by immunoSEQ multiplex PCR, the TCRdb table keeps only in-frame clones and is missing some. The sample carries more than 300,000 clones, about nine tenths recorded once. Specimen: peripheral blood. The receptors originated from a woman in her twenties or thirties with COVID-19, enrolled during active disease. Both conserved end residues are part of each CDR3. Each record gives: D gene, J gene, clone size, V gene, CDR3 protein, CDR3 DNA. D genes are given only for firm matches. Clone size is shown for a subset of rows, as once, few, many or a class of expanded clone.

>-|TRBJ1-5|-|TRBV30
CAWSNDMVQPQHF
TGTGCCTGGAGTAACGACATGGTACAGCCCCAGCATTTT
>TRBD2|TRBJ2-5|-|TRBV7-6
CASSSLGYSGGSEETQYF
TGTGCCAGCAGCTCCCTTGGTTATTCCGGGGGGTCTGAAGAGACCCAGTACTTC
>-|TRBJ1-4|-|TRBV19
CASSIGQGRRNEKLFF
TGTGCCAGTAGTATCGGTCAGGGCAGAAGGAATGAAAAACTGTTTTTT
>-|TRBJ1-6|-|TRBV12-3/TRBV12-4
CASSLGQFSPLHF
TGTGCCAGCAGTTTAGGACAGTTTTCACCCCTCCACTTT
>-|TRBJ1-5|-|TRBV2
CASTIGASNQPQHF
TGTGCCAGCACCATAGGGGCGAGCAATCAGCCCCAGCATTTT
>-|TRBJ2-1|-|TRBV19
CASSTRAGAGYVDEQFF
TGTGCCAGTAGCACCAGGGCAGGGGCAGGCTACGTCGATGAGCAGTTCTTC
>-|TRBJ1-2|-|TRBV18
CASSPRSQGISNYGYTF
TGTGCCAGCTCACCACGTTCGCAGGGGATATCTAACTATGGCTACACCTTC
>-|TRBJ1-1|-|TRBV19
CASENLVNPEAFF
TGTGCCAGTGAGAACTTAGTCAATCCTGAAGCTTTCTTT
>-|TRBJ1-2|-|TRBV27
CASSFIPIRQNLYGYTF
TGTGCCAGCAGTTTCATCCCAATTCGACAGAACCTCTATGGCTACACCTTC
>TRBD1|TRBJ2-5|-|TRBV15
CATSNWGRGQETQYF
TGTGCCACCAGCAACTGGGGCAGGGGGCAAGAGACCCAGTACTTC
>-|TRBJ1-1|once|TRBV2
CASSEGLGNTEAFF
TGTGCCAGCAGTGAGGGGCTGGGGAACACTGAAGCTTTCTTT
>TRBD1|TRBJ1-1|-|TRBV19
CASNTGGTEAFF
TGTGCCAGCAACACAGGGGGCACTGAAGCTTTCTTT
>-|TRBJ1-2|-|TRBV5-5
CASSLDPGQLDYTF
TGTGCCAGCAGCTTGGATCCGGGACAACTCGACTACACCTTC
>-|TRBJ2-6|-|TRBV10-2
CASSGTGSGANVLTF
TGCGCCAGCAGTGGCACAGGGTCTGGGGCCAACGTCCTGACTTTC
>-|TRBJ2-7|-|TRBV2
CASCCAQSPYEQYF
TGTGCCAGCTGTTGCGCACAGAGTCCCTACGAGCAGTACTTC
>TRBD2|TRBJ2-1|once|TRBV7-2
CASSTSGGNEQFF
TGTGCCAGCAGCACGAGCGGGGGCAATGAGCAGTTCTTC
>-|TRBJ2-5|-|TRBV9
CASSVEVAGRTQYF
TGTGCCAGCAGCGTAGAGGTCGCAGGGCGGACCCAGTACTTC
>TRBD1|TRBJ1-5|-|TRBV23-1
CASSTDSGQHREISNQPQHF
TGCGCCAGCAGTACAGACTCGGGACAGCATAGGGAGATAAGCAATCAGCCCCAGCATTTT
>-|TRBJ1-4|few|TRBV10-2
CASSPVGSTNEKLFF
TGCGCCAGCTCCCCTGTGGGCTCAACTAATGAAAAACTGTTTTTT
>TRBD1|TRBJ1-3|-|TRBV28
CASNTGVPLGTIYF
TGTGCCAGCAACACAGGGGTCCCGCTGGGCACCATATATTTT
>-|TRBJ2-1|-|TRBV2
CASSETSSNEQFF
TGTGCCAGCAGTGAGACATCCAGCAATGAGCAGTTCTTC
>-|TRBJ1-2|-|TRBV3-1/TRBV3-2
CASSRQEGYGYTF
TGTGCCAGCAGCCGGCAAGAGGGCTATGGCTACACCTTC
>-|TRBJ1-2|-|TRBV13
CASSLAGYYGYTF
TGTGCCAGCAGCTTAGCCGGGTACTATGGCTACACCTTC
>-|TRBJ1-4|-|TRBV9
CASSKGGLEEKLFF
TGTGCCAGCAGCAAGGGGGGGTTGGAGGAAAAACTGTTTTTT
>-|TRBJ1-1|-|TRBV29-1
CSVEGGQDSLMSTEAFF
TGCAGCGTTGAAGGGGGGCAGGACAGTCTGATGAGCACTGAAGCTTTCTTT
>TRBD1|TRBJ1-2|-|TRBV12-3/TRBV12-4
CASSLSGGDGYTF
TGTGCCAGCAGTTTATCAGGGGGCGATGGCTACACCTTC
>-|TRBJ1-3|-|TRBV7-9
CASSPQGNRENTIYF
TGTGCCAGCAGCCCTCAGGGGAATCGGGAAAACACCATATATTTT
>TRBD1|TRBJ1-1|-|TRBV27
CASSLGQSNTEAFF
TGTGCCAGCAGTTTGGGACAGTCGAACACTGAAGCTTTCTTT
>TRBD1|TRBJ1-1|-|TRBV11-3
CASSRRTGGSGAFF
TGTGCCAGCAGCCGACGGACAGGGGGCTCTGGCGCTTTCTTT
>-|TRBJ1-1|-|TRBV5-1
CASSFAENTEAFF
TGCGCCAGCAGCTTTGCAGAGAACACTGAAGCTTTCTTT
>TRBD1|TRBJ2-2|-|TRBV7-8
CASSRDSANTGELFF
TGTGCCAGCAGCCGGGACAGCGCCAACACCGGGGAGCTGTTTTTT
>TRBD1|TRBJ2-6|-|TRBV11-2
CASSVRTGSGANVLTF
TGTGCCAGCAGCGTCCGGACAGGATCTGGGGCCAACGTCCTGACTTTC
>-|TRBJ1-3|-|TRBV11-2
CASSPSHRGNTIYF
TGTGCCAGCAGCCCATCCCACAGGGGAAACACCATATATTTT
>TRBD2|TRBJ2-2|-|TRBV4-1
CASSQGVSGGRMGELFF
TGCGCCAGCAGCCAAGGTGTTAGCGGGGGGCGGATGGGGGAGCTGTTTTTT
>TRBD1|TRBJ2-7|once|TRBV3-1/TRBV3-2
CASSGQGREQYF
TGTGCCAGCAGCGGACAGGGTAGGGAGCAGTACTTC
>-|TRBJ1-1|-|TRBV11-2
CASRRPEWTRRGNTEAFF
TGTGCCAGCAGGAGACCCGAGTGGACCCGGCGGGGGAACACTGAAGCTTTCTTT
>-|TRBJ1-4|-|TRBV2
CASSGTGGFDEKLFF
TGTGCCAGCAGTGGTACTGGAGGATTTGATGAAAAACTGTTTTTT
>TRBD1|TRBJ1-5|once|TRBV19
CASSNRDRGQPQHF
TGTGCCAGTAGTAACCGGGACAGGGGTCAGCCCCAGCATTTT
>TRBD1|TRBJ2-1|-|TRBV7-2
CASSLASGQGANEQFF
TGTGCCAGCAGCTTAGCCTCGGGACAGGGGGCCAATGAGCAGTTCTTC
>TRBD1|TRBJ1-4|-|TRBV27
CASSNTPGQENEKLFF
TGTGCCAGCAGTAATACACCGGGACAGGAAAATGAAAAACTGTTTTTT
>TRBD1|TRBJ1-2|-|TRBV18
CASSSGTGFYYGYTF
TGTGCCAGCTCATCCGGGACAGGCTTTTACTATGGCTACACCTTC
>-|TRBJ1-6|-|TRBV4-1
CASSHPEGGNSPLHF
TGCGCCAGCAGCCACCCTGAAGGGGGAAATTCACCCCTCCACTTT
>-|TRBJ2-2|once|TRBV6-5
CASSLRAGNTGELFF
TGTGCCAGCAGCCTTCGGGCGGGGAACACCGGGGAGCTGTTTTTT
>-|TRBJ1-3|-|TRBV7-9
CASSLTLSGNTIYF
TGTGCCAGCAGCTTAACTCTCTCTGGAAACACCATATATTTT
>-|TRBJ1-1|-|TRBV10-2
CASGGRGDTEAFF
TGCGCCAGCGGAGGCAGAGGCGACACTGAAGCTTTCTTT
>TRBD2|TRBJ2-7|once|TRBV7-6
CASSFSISGLSYEQYF
TGTGCCAGCAGCTTTTCTATTAGCGGGCTCTCCTACGAGCAGTACTTC
>-|TRBJ2-1|once|TRBV3-1/TRBV3-2
CASSQDTGTYYNEQFF
TGTGCCAGCAGCCAAGATACCGGGACATACTACAATGAGCAGTTCTTC
>-|TRBJ1-4|once|TRBV28
CASSFPGFTASEKLFF
TGTGCCAGCAGTTTCCCAGGGTTTACCGCCTCAGAAAAACTGTTTTTT